This TCR beta chain was sequenced during a study of blood T cell repertoires in COVID-19. Study details: The study drew acute and convalescent COVID-19 samples from the United States, Italy and Spain. The cDNA or gDNA used as material had been derived from T cells, B-cell-depleted T cells, or PBMCs.

As originally analysed: It was from reference gene primer amplification that nucleated cell counts were estimated. Here immunoSEQ multiplex PCR was the method, and the copy in TCRdb shows in-frame clones only, minus some. V and J calls plus clone size are reproduced from that table; the DNA served to infer D and trimming. The sample yields fewer than 300,000 clones, nearly 90% seen once. The V and J ends lost 4 bases and 5 bases respectively, with 15 bases between them. The CDR3 runs to 15 residues. Germline CDR1 reads MNHEY; CDR2 reads SMNVEV (reference sequence). The J gene is TRBJ2-1, the V gene TRBV27; D unresolved. The specimen sequenced was peripheral blood. The receptor comes from a woman in her twenties or thirties with acute or convalescent COVID-19. This CDR3 is CASSSQATRNNEQFF. In DNA, the CDR3 is TGTGCCAGCAGTTCCCAGGCGACACGAAACAATGAGCAGTTCTTC.